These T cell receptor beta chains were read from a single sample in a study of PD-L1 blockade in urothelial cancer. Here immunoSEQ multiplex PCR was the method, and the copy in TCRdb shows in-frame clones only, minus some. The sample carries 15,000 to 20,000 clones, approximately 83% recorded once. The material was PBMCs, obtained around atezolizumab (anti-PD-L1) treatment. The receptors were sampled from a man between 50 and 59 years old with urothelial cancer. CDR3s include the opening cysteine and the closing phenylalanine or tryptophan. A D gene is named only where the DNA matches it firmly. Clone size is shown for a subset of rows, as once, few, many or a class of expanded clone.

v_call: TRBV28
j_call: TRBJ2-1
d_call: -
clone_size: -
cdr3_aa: CATIGTTNEQFF
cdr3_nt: TGTGCCACCATAGGAACGACTAATGAGCAGTTCTTC

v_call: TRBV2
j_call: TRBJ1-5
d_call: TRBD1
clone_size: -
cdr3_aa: CASSEEGALNQPQHF
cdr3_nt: TGTGCCAGCAGTGAAGAGGGGGCCCTTAATCAGCCCCAGCATTTT

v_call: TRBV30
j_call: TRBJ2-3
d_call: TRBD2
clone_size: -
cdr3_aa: CAWRQLAGEADTQYF
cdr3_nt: TGTGCCTGGAGACAACTAGCGGGAGAGGCAGATACGCAGTATTTT

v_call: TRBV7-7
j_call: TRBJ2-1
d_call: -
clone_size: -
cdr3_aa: CASSLAATQNEQFF
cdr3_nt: TGTGCTAGCAGCTTAGCGGCAACCCAGAATGAGCAGTTCTTC

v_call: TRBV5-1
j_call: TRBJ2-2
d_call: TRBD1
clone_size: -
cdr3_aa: CASSSDRGSLFF
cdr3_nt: TGCGCCAGCAGCTCGGACAGGGGAAGTCTGTTTTTT

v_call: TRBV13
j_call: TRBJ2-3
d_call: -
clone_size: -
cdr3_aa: CASSSTGKEDTQYF
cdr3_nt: TGTGCCAGCAGCTCCACAGGGAAAGAAGATACGCAGTATTTT

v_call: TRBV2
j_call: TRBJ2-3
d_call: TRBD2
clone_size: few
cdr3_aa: CASSDLRLAGTPDTQYF
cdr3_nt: TGTGCCAGCAGTGATTTGCGTCTAGCGGGAACTCCAGATACGCAGTATTTT

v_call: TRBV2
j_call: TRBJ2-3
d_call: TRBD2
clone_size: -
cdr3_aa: CASRRTSGYTDTQYF
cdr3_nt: TGTGCCAGCAGGCGGACTAGCGGATACACAGATACGCAGTATTTT

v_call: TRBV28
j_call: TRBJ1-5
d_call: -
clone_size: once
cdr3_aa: CASSFHSRVNQPQHF
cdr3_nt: TGTGCCAGCAGTTTCCATAGCAGGGTCAATCAGCCCCAGCATTTT

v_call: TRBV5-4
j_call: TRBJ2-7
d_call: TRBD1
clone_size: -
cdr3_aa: CASSPSRQGDYEQYF
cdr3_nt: TGTGCCAGCAGCCCGTCGCGACAGGGGGACTACGAGCAGTACTTC

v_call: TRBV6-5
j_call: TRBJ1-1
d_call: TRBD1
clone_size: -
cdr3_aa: CASSYGGTGVNTEAFF
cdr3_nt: TGTGCCAGCAGTTACGGGGGGACAGGGGTGAACACTGAAGCTTTCTTT

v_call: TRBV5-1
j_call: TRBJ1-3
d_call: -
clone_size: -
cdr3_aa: CASSIDPTTASGNTIYF
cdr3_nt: TGCGCCAGCAGCATAGACCCCACGACAGCCTCTGGAAACACCATATATTTT

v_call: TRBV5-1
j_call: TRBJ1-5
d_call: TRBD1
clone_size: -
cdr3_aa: CARRNRGGVHNQPQHF
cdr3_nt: TGCGCCAGAAGAAACAGGGGGGGCGTTCATAATCAGCCCCAGCATTTT

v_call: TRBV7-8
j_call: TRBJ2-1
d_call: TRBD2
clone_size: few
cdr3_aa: CASSSAAGEGNEQFF
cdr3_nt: TGTGCCAGCAGCTCTGCAGCGGGAGAAGGGAATGAGCAGTTCTTC

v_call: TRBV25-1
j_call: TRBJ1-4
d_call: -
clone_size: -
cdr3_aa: CASSTRDTSTNEKLFF
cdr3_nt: TGTGCCAGCAGTACCCGGGACACTTCAACTAATGAAAAACTGTTTTTT

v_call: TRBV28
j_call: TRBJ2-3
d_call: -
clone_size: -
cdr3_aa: CASSSGLGYTDTQYF
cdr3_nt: TGTGCCAGCAGTTCCGGACTCGGGTACACAGATACGCAGTATTTT

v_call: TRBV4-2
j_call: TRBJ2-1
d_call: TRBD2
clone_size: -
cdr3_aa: CASSQFSGGGSYNEQFF
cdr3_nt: TGTGCCAGCAGCCAGTTTAGCGGGGGTGGCTCCTACAATGAGCAGTTCTTC

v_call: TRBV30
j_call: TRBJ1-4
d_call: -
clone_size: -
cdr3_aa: CAWSRGGRTNEKLFF
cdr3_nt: TGTGCCTGGAGTAGAGGCGGCAGAACTAATGAAAAACTGTTTTTT

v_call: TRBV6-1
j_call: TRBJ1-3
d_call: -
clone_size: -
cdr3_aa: CASTENRGGNTIYF
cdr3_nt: TGTGCCAGCACCGAGAATAGGGGTGGAAACACCATATATTTT

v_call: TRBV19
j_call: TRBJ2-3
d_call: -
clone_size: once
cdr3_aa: CATVYDTQYF
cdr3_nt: TGCGCTACGGTTTACGATACGCAGTATTTT

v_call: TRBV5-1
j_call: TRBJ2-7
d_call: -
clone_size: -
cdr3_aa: CASSASGDEQYF
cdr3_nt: TGCGCCAGCAGTGCCTCAGGGGACGAGCAGTACTTC

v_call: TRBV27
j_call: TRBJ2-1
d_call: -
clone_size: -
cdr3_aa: CASSLGWEWFF
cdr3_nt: TGTGCCAGCAGTTTAGGGTGGGAGTGGTTCTTC

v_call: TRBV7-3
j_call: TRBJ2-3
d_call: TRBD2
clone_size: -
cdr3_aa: CASSPSGRGTDTQYF
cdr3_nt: TGTGCCAGCAGTCCGAGCGGGAGGGGCACAGATACGCAGTATTTT

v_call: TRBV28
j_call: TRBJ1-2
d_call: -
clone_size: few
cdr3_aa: CASSFSGMGYTF
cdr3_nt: TGTGCCAGCAGTTTTTCCGGGATGGGCTACACCTTC

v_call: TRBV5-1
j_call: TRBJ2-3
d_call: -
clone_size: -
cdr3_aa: CASSDPSGTDTQYF
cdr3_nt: TGCGCCAGCAGCGACCCTAGCGGCACAGATACGCAGTATTTT

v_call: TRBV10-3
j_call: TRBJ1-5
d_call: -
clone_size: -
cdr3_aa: CAISESSQPQHF
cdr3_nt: TGTGCCATCAGTGAGTCGTCGCAGCCCCAGCATTTT

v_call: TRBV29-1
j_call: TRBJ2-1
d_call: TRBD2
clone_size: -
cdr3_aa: CSVGGLAGGHLRNEQFF
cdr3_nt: TGCAGCGTTGGAGGTTTAGCGGGAGGCCATTTGAGGAATGAGCAGTTCTTC

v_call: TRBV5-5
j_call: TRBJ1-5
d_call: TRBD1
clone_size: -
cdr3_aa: CASSLVVGGGASPQHF
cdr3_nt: TGTGCCAGCAGCTTGGTCGTAGGAGGGGGCGCGAGCCCCCAGCATTTT

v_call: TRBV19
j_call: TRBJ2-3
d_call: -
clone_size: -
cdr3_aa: CASSIDQRITDTQYF
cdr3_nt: TGTGCCAGTAGTATAGATCAGCGGATCACAGATACGCAGTATTTT

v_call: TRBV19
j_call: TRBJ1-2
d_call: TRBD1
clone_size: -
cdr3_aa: CASRITGTDNYGYTF
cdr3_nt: TGTGCCAGTAGGATAACCGGGACAGATAACTATGGCTACACCTTC

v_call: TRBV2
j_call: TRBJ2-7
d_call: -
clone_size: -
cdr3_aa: CASTEGEQYF
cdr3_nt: TGTGCCAGCACGGAGGGAGAGCAGTACTTC

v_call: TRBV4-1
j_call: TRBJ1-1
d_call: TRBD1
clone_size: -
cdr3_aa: CASSPFPQGAMNTEAFF
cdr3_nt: TGCGCCAGCAGCCCCTTCCCACAGGGGGCAATGAACACTGAAGCTTTCTTT

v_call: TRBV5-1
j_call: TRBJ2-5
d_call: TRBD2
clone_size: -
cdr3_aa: CASSLVASGAQETQYF
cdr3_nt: TGCGCCAGCAGCTTGGTGGCTAGCGGGGCACAAGAGACCCAGTACTTC

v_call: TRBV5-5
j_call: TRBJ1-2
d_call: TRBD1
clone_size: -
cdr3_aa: CASSLARGRSPNYGYTF
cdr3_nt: TGTGCCAGCAGCTTGGCCAGGGGGCGCTCACCGAACTATGGCTACACCTTC

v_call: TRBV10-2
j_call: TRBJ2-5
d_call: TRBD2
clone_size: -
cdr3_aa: CASSESLLAGASQETQYF
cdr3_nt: TGCGCCAGCAGTGAGTCACTTCTAGCGGGAGCGTCCCAGGAGACCCAGTACTTC

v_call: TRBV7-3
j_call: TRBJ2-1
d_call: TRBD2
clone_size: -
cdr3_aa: CASSFRASGIDEQFF
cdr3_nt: TGTGCCAGCAGCTTCAGGGCTAGCGGGATAGATGAGCAGTTCTTC

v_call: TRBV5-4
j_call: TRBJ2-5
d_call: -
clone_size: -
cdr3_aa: CASSVGGQETQYF
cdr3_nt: TGTGCCAGCAGCGTGGGAGGCCAAGAGACCCAGTACTTC

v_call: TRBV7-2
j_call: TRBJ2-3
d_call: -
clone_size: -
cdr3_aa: CASSFISTDTQYF
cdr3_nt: TGTGCCAGCAGCTTTATAAGCACAGATACGCAGTATTTT

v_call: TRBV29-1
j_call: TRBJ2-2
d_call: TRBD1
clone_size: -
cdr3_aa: CSVELSDREYGELFF
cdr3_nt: TGCAGCGTTGAGCTCAGTGACAGGGAGTATGGGGAGCTGTTTTTT

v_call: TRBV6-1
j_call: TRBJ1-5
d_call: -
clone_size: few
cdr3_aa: CASSEAYGSSQPQHF
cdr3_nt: TGTGCCAGCAGTGAAGCCTACGGGAGTAGTCAGCCCCAGCATTTT

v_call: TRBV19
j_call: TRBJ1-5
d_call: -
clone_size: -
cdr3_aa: CASRGGGGGNQPQHF
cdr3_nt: TGTGCCAGTCGGGGGGGTGGAGGGGGCAATCAGCCCCAGCATTTT

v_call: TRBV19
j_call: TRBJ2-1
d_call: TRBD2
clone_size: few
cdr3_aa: CASSIGGLAGVRFF
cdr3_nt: TGTGCCAGTAGTATAGGGGGACTAGCGGGAGTTCGGTTCTTC

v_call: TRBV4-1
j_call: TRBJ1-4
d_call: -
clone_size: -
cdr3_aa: CASSPEATTNEKLFF
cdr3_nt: TGCGCCAGCAGCCCGGAGGCAACAACTAATGAAAAACTGTTTTTT

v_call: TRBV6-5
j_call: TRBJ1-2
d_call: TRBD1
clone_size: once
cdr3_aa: CASSGRTGDGYTF
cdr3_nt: TGTGCCAGCAGTGGCCGGACAGGGGACGGCTACACCTTC

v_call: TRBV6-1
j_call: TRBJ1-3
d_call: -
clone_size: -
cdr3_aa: CASSETVRPSGNTIYF
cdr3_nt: TGTGCCAGCAGTGAAACAGTTCGGCCCTCTGGAAACACCATATATTTT

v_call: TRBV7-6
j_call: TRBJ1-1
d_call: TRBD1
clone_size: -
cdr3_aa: CASGKDRAENTEAFF
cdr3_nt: TGTGCCAGCGGAAAGGACAGGGCGGAGAACACTGAAGCTTTCTTT

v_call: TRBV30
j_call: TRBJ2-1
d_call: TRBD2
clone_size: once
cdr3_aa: CAWSVSTSGVYNEQFF
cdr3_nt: TGTGCCTGGAGTGTATCTACTAGCGGGGTTTACAATGAGCAGTTCTTC

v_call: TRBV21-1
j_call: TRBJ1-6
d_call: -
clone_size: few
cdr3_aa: CASSTKAEQGYDNSPLHF
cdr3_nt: TGTGCCAGCAGCACAAAAGCAGAACAGGGGTACGATAATTCACCCCTCCACTTT

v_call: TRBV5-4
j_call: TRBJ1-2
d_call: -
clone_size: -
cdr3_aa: CASSLNWRPQGNYGYTF
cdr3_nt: TGTGCCAGCAGCCTGAATTGGAGGCCACAGGGAAACTATGGCTACACCTTC

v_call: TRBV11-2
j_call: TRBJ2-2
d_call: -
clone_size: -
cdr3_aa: CASSLLPGNTGELFF
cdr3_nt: TGTGCCAGCAGCTTACTTCCGGGAAACACCGGGGAGCTGTTTTTT